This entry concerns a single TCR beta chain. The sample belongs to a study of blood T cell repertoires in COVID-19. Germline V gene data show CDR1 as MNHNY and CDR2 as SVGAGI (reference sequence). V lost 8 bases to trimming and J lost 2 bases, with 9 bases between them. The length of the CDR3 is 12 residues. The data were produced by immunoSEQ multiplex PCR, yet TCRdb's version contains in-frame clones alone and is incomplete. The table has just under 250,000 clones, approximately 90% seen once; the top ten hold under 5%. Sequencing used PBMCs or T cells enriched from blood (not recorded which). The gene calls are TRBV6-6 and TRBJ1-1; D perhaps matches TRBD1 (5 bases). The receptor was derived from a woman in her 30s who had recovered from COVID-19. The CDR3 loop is CASSDSNTEAFF. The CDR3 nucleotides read TGTGCCAGCTCCGACAGTAACACTGAAGCTTTCTTT.